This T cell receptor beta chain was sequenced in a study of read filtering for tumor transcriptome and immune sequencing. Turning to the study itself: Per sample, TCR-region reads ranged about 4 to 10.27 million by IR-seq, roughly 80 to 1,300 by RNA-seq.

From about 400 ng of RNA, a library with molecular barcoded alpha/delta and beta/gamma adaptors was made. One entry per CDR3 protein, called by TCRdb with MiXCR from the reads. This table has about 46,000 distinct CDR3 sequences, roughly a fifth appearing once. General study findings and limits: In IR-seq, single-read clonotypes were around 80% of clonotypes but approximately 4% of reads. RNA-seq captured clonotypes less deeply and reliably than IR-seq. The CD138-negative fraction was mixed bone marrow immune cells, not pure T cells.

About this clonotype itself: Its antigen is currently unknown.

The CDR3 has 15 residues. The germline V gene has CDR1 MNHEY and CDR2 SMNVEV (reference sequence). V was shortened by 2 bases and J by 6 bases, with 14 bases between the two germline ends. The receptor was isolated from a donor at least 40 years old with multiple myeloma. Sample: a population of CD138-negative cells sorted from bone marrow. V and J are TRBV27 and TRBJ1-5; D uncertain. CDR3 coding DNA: TGTGCCAGCAGTTTAGGCGGACGGACCCCTCAGCCCCAGCATTTT. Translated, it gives CASSLGGRTPQPQHF.